The 28 T cell receptor beta chains below were found in one sample sequenced in a study of lymphopenia after photon versus proton radiotherapy. Generated by immunoSEQ multiplex PCR, the TCRdb table keeps only in-frame clones and is missing some. The table has tens of thousands of clones, just under 90% seen once; the top ten hold around 50%. The specimen was peripheral blood, collected from a patient treated with proton-based radiotherapy. The receptors were gathered from a woman aged 60-75 years with cholangiocarcinoma. Some clones in this sample may be carry-over from other donors' samples.

This sequence joins TRBV2 and TRBJ2-7, with 8 bases that match TRBD1. The germline CDR1 and CDR2 sequences are SNHLY and FYNNEI. This CDR3 contains 14 residues. Trimming cost V 1 base and J 2 bases; bases outside gene matches: 1. CDR3 nucleotide sequence: TGTGCCAGCAGTGAAGGGACAGGGCCCTACGAGCAGTACTTC. It codes for CASSEGTGPYEQYF.

The V call is TRBV7-8, the J call TRBJ2-7; D is tentatively TRBD1 or TRBD2 (5 bases each). Germline V gives CDR1 SGHVS, CDR2 FQNEAQ. This CDR3 has 15 residues. V shed 5 bases and J shed 1 base, with 15 bases lying between them. CDR3 amino acids: CASSLAGAISYEQYF. The CDR3 DNA reads as TGTGCCAGCAGCCTGGCCGGGGCTATTTCCTACGAGCAGTACTTC.

This clone was counted only a few times. This chain uses TRBV7-9 with TRBJ2-3; 9 nucleotides line up with TRBD2. The CDR3 has 16 amino acids. Losses at the gene ends were 2 bases for V and 2 bases for J; bases not matched to a gene: 5. Germline V CDR1 and CDR2: SEHNR, FQNEAQ (reference sequence). Here the CDR3 DNA reads TGTGCCAGCAGCTTAATCCTAGCGGGGCCCACAGATACGCAGTATTTT. Translation gives CASSLILAGPTDTQYF.

The genes are TRBV6-5 and TRBJ1-6, with D unresolved. The length of the CDR3 is 14 residues. Deletions cut 5 bases from V and 4 bases from J, with 9 bases between. CDR1 and CDR2 (germline): MNHEY, SVGAGI. Written as DNA, the CDR3 is TGTGCCAGCAGTCTTTCACCTTATAATTCACCCCTCCACTTT. This sequence encodes CASSLSPYNSPLHF.

The chain employs TRBV9 and TRBJ2-1; either TRBD1 or TRBD2 may fit D (6 bases each). The germline gives CDR1 SGDLS, CDR2 YYNGEE. This CDR3 spans 16 amino acids. V lost 4 bases to trimming and J lost 5 bases, with 19 bases between them. The CDR3 DNA reads TGTGCCAGCAGCAATCGAAAGGGGGAGGTCAACAATGAGCAGTTCTTC. This encodes CASSNRKGEVNNEQFF. Based on the CDR3 plus reference TRBV9 and TRBJ2-1, the full variable domain is DSGVTQTPKHLITATGQRVTLRCSPRSGDLSVYWYQQSLDQGLQFLIQYYNGEERAKGNILERFSAQQFPDLHSELNLSSLELGDSALYFCASSNRKGEVNNEQFFGPGTRLTVL.

The V gene is TRBV5-1, the J gene TRBJ2-1, with D hard to call. The length of the CDR3 is 15 residues. Between the trimmed V and J ends, which lost 5 bases and 1 base, there was a span of 13 bases. Germline V CDR1 and CDR2: SGHRS, YFSETQ. CDR3 nucleotide sequence: TGCGCCAGCAGGGCGGACGGGTTGTCCTACAATGAGCAGTTCTTC. Amino acid sequence: CASRADGLSYNEQFF.

The chain is built from TRBV2 and TRBJ2-1; the D is unclear. Germline V gene sequence: CDR1 SNHLY, CDR2 FYNNEI. The CDR3 extends over 12 amino acids. Trimming stripped 2 bases from V and 4 bases from J, with 3 bases between. The CDR3 DNA reads TGTGCCAGCAGTGAAAGGTACAATGAGCAGTTCTTC. Translated, it gives CASSERYNEQFF.

The chain combines TRBV10-3 with TRBJ2-1; D not certain. V lost 2 bases to trimming and J lost 7 bases, with 3 bases between them. The CDR3 length is 11 residues. Germline V gene lookup returns CDR1 ENHRY and CDR2 SYGVKD. The CDR3 reads CAISEANEQFF. CDR3 nucleotides: TGTGCCATCAGTGAGGCGAATGAGCAGTTCTTC.

This rearrangement joins TRBV5-6 to TRBJ2-1; TRBD1 matches at 7 bases. The CDR3 runs 16 residues. V trimming: 7 bases; J trimming: 3 bases; junction bases outside the gene matches: 13. Germline CDR1 reads SGHDT; CDR2 reads YYEEEE. CDR3 in DNA: TGTGCCAGCGACAAGGCCGGGACAGAGTTCTACAATGAGCAGTTCTTC. This translates into CASDKAGTEFYNEQFF.

The chain employs TRBV20-1 and TRBJ2-3; D gene ambiguous. The CDR3 loop spans 11 amino acids. Germline loops: CDR1 DFQATT, CDR2 SNEGSKA (reference sequence). V lost 4 bases to trimming and J lost 2 bases, with 4 bases between them. The CDR3 DNA reads TGCAGTGCTATACCCACAGATACGCAGTATTTT. Translation gives CSAIPTDTQYF.

The gene calls are TRBV6-4 and TRBJ2-1; no firm D call. Trimming pared 6 bases from V and 1 base from J, leaving 13 bases between. CDR1 and CDR2 (germline): MRHNA, SNTAGT. This CDR3 spans 15 amino acids. DNA of the CDR3: TGTGCCAGCAGCGCACTACCCGAGTCCTACAATGAGCAGTTCTTC. Protein product: CASSALPESYNEQFF.

CDR3 in amino acids: CASSIDQGPYEQYF. As DNA, the CDR3 is TGTGCCAGCAGCATTGACCAGGGACCCTACGAGCAGTACTTC. The V and J genes are TRBV9 and TRBJ2-7; either TRBD1 or TRBD2 may fit D (5 bases each). The germline V gene encodes CDR1 SGDLS and CDR2 YYNGEE. V shed 4 bases and J shed 2 bases, with 13 bases lying between them. This CDR3 spans 14 amino acids.

The J gene is TRBJ2-7, the V gene TRBV27; D might be TRBD1 (5 bases). Trimming pared 2 bases from V and 7 bases from J, leaving 9 bases between. CDR1 and CDR2 from the germline V gene are MNHEY and SMNVEV (reference sequence). The CDR3 covers 12 residues. The CDR3 here is CASSLGAGEQYF. The CDR3 coding sequence is TGTGCCAGCAGTTTAGGGGCCGGAGAGCAGTACTTC.

The rearrangement joins TRBV27 to TRBJ2-2, with 7 bases that match TRBD2. This CDR3 has 14 amino acids. Germline-derived CDR1 and CDR2 are MNHEY and SMNVEV (reference sequence). With 4 bases clipped from V and 5 bases from J, the junction kept 4 bases outside the gene matches. Here the CDR3 reads CASSWEGRTGELFF. Written as DNA, the CDR3 is TGTGCCAGCAGTTGGGAGGGGCGAACCGGGGAGCTGTTTTTT.

The chain joins TRBV28 to TRBJ2-2; the D gene could be TRBD1 or TRBD2 (5 bases each). Deletions cut 8 bases from V and 8 bases from J, with 27 bases between. CDR1 is MDHEN, CDR2 SYDVKM, per germline. The CDR3 runs to 17 residues. The CDR3 DNA is TGTGCCAGCCGTAGAACCGGGACCTTTTATAATGGGGGGGAGCTGTTTTTT. Amino acids: CASRRTGTFYNGGELFF.

This chain connects TRBV2 to TRBJ1-5, with 7 positions matching TRBD1. V lost 7 bases and J lost 11; bases outside the gene matches: 17. Germline CDR1 is SNHLY and CDR2 is FYNNEI. The CDR3 sequence is 15 residues long. In DNA form, the CDR3 reads TGTGCCAGCACGGGGCGAGACAGGGAATGGGAGGCCCAGCATTTT. It codes for CASTGRDREWEAQHF.

The chain carries TRBV6-5 and TRBJ1-1; the D is unclear. Germline V gives CDR1 MNHEY, CDR2 SVGAGI. The V and J ends lost 5 bases and 8 bases respectively, with 9 bases between them. CDR3 length equals 11 residues. CDR3 amino acids: CASSTIREAFF. Here the CDR3 DNA reads TGTGCCAGCAGTACTATAAGAGAAGCTTTCTTT.

The chain uses TRBV18 and TRBJ2-7; a possible D gene is TRBD2 (6 bases). The CDR3 totals 13 residues. The V gene lost 3 bases and the J gene lost 3 bases, with 9 bases spanning the gap. Germline lookup yields CDR1 KGHSH and CDR2 LQKENI. The chain's CDR3 is CASSPGDFYEQYF. DNA for the CDR3: TGTGCCAGCTCACCGGGGGACTTCTACGAGCAGTACTTC.

This clone was recorded once. J is TRBJ2-7 and V is TRBV7-6; no reliable D call. The CDR3 is 13 amino acids. Per the germline V gene, CDR1 is SGHVS and CDR2 is FNYEAQ. V lost 0 bases and J lost 5, with 8 bases in between. The CDR3 coding sequence is TGTGCCAGCAGCTTAGCGGTACGGGACGAGCAGTACTTC. As protein: CASSLAVRDEQYF.

The J gene is TRBJ1-1, the V gene TRBV7-3, with 9 bases lining up with TRBD1. The CDR3 loop spans 15 amino acids. V trimming: 5 bases; J trimming: 5 bases; junction bases outside the gene matches: 9. Germline V gene sequence: CDR1 SGHTA, CDR2 FQGTGA. The CDR3 here is CASSPNPGTGTEAFF. The CDR3 DNA is TGTGCCAGCAGCCCGAATCCCGGGACAGGGACTGAAGCTTTCTTT.

The chain carries TRBV18 and TRBJ1-1; D perhaps matches TRBD1 (6 bases). The germline gives CDR1 KGHSH, CDR2 LQKENI. The CDR3 consists of 12 residues. V gave up 2 bases and J gave up 11 bases, with 12 bases separating them. The CDR3 DNA follows: TGTGCCAGCTCACCAGGGGGCGCGGTGGCTTTCTTT. Its translation is CASSPGGAVAFF.

This clone was recorded once. The chain has TRBV19 and TRBJ1-6; D gene ambiguous. Germline V lookup: CDR1 LNHDA, CDR2 SQIVND (reference sequence). The CDR3 totals 16 residues. Deletions cut 3 bases from V and 6 bases from J, with 15 bases between. Here the CDR3 reads CASSMPRWSGNSPLHF. CDR3 in DNA: TGTGCCAGTAGTATGCCCAGATGGTCGGGTAATTCACCCCTCCACTTT.

This chain connects TRBV4-1 to TRBJ2-2; 11 positions match TRBD2. CDR1 and CDR2 from the germline V gene are MGHRA and YSYEKL. The CDR3 runs to 18 residues. The junction had 6 bases not matched to a gene; V was cut back by 3 bases and J by 0 bases. The chain's CDR3 is CASSQGLAVHANTGELFF. CDR3 DNA: TGCGCCAGCAGCCAGGGACTAGCGGTGCACGCGAACACCGGGGAGCTGTTTTTT.

The rearrangement uses TRBV5-1 and TRBJ1-2, with D possibly being TRBD1 (6 bases). The CDR3 length is 13 residues. Trimming took off 4 bases at V and 4 bases at J, with 11 bases between the two ends. CDR1 and CDR2 (germline): SGHRS, YFSETQ. CDR3 nucleotides: TGCGCCAGCAGCCGCGACAGGACCTATGGCTACACCTTC. Protein sequence: CASSRDRTYGYTF.

The chain carries TRBV14 and TRBJ2-3; TRBD2 aligns across 9 bases. Germline V gives CDR1 SGHDN, CDR2 FVKESK. V shed 1 base and J 4 bases; nucleotides not matched to a gene: 6. CDR3 length: 16 amino acids. Here the CDR3 DNA reads TGTGCCAGCAGCCAAGTAAGGGCTAGCGGGGCAGATACGCAGTATTTT. It is translated as CASSQVRASGADTQYF.

This rearrangement joins TRBV5-1 to TRBJ2-5; a possible D gene is TRBD2 (5 bases). V shed 6 bases and J shed 2 bases, with 17 bases lying between them. This CDR3 is built from 15 residues. From germline, CDR1 is SGHRS and CDR2 YFSETQ. The CDR3 DNA reads as TGCGCCAGCACTTTGAGTGGGAGTTATCAAGAGACCCAGTACTTC. The encoded protein is CASTLSGSYQETQYF.

This chain joins TRBV4-1 and TRBJ2-5; D may match TRBD1 or TRBD2 (5 bases each). V was cut by 4 bases and J by 5 bases, with 14 bases left in between. This CDR3 contains 14 residues. CDR1 and CDR2 from the germline V gene are MGHRA and YSYEKL. CDR3 bases: TGCGCCAGCAGCCTCCCCGGCAGGGAGGAGACCCAGTACTTC. Its translation is CASSLPGREETQYF.

The chain carries TRBV5-1 and TRBJ2-5, with 12 bases identical to TRBD1. Trimming at V came to 1 base and at J to 4 bases, leaving 8 bases not matched to a gene. Germline CDR1 and CDR2: SGHRS and YFSETQ. There are 17 residues in the CDR3. For the CDR3, the DNA is TGCGCCAGCAGCTTGCCCAGGGGGGACAGGGGGCGAGAGACCCAGTACTTC. Protein sequence: CASSLPRGDRGRETQYF.